The present entry profiles one T cell receptor (beta chain) with its context. Its cognate antigen is unknown. The sample contains more than one DNA sequence encoding this CDR3. Selected positively for CCR7 and CD45RO-negative, naive CD8 cells excluded terminally differentiated effector memory CD45RA+ cells. The data were obtained in a study of shared clonotypes between healthy human individuals. Study-level points and caveats: Clonotypes shared by all four sorted-subset donors had higher generation probabilities than non-shared clonotypes.

Every immunoSEQ plate was one replicate of a subset's evenly spread DNA. The input for sorted-subset replicate PCRs was 200 to 250 ng DNA, 25,000 to 35,000 T cell genomes. Assay used: immunoSEQ multiplex PCR; TCRdb lists only in-frame clones, some missing. Of around 2,000,000 clones listed, about 95% are singletons. The CDR3 length is 14 residues. Germline CDR1 is LNHDA and CDR2 is SQIVND (reference sequence). With 3 bases removed from V and 3 bases from J, the gap between germline ends came to 12 bases. Sequencing input: naive CD8+ T cells sorted from blood. This clonotype was obtained from a man aged 18 to 29 in good health. The chain uses TRBV19 and TRBJ2-7; tentatively, D is TRBD1 or TRBD2 (5 bases each). The CDR3 bases are TGTGCCAGTAGTATTGGGGACGGGATCTACGAGCAGTACTTC. Its protein product is CASSIGDGIYEQYF.